This T cell receptor beta chain emerged from a study of cytomegalovirus exposure and HLA in healthy donors. Researchers ran the PCR with 60 Vbeta and 13 Jbeta primers. Original data processing: Later analysis identified tens of millions of unique TCR beta chains, about 12 million shared. The assay was immunoSEQ multiplex PCR, and TCRdb's table has in-frame clones only and misses some. V and J calls and clone size follow that table, whereas D and trimming were derived from the DNA. The sample records 150,000 to 200,000 clones, roughly 86% being singletons. A remark on this clone: Its antigen is not known.

General observations from the study: The dataset shows that most TCR sequences were rare, while some public TCRs occurred in many donors.

The sequencing input was PBMCs. The clonotype was recovered from a man aged 35 to 55 in good health and CMV-seropositive.

CDR3 DNA sequence: TGTGCCAGCAGCGTAGGGGGGGTGAACACCGGGGAGCTGTTTTTT. Translating it yields CASSVGGVNTGELFF. This sequence joins TRBV9 and TRBJ2-2; TRBD2 might be the D (6 bases). The CDR3 spans 15 residues. The V and J ends lost 0 bases and 1 base respectively, with 7 bases between them. Germline CDR1 is SGDLS and CDR2 is YYNGEE.